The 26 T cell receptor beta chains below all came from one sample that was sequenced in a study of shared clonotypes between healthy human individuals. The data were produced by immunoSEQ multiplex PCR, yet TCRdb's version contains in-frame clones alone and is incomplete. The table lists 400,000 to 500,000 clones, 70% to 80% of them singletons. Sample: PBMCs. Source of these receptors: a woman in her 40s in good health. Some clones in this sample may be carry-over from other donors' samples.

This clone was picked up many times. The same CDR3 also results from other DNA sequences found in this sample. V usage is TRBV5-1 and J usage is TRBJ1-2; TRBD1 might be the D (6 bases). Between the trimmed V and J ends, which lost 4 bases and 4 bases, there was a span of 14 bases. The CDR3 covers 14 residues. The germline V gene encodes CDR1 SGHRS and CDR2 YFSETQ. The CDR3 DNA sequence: TGCGCCAGCAGCCCATCGGGGACAACCTATGGCTACACCTTC. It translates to CASSPSGTTYGYTF.

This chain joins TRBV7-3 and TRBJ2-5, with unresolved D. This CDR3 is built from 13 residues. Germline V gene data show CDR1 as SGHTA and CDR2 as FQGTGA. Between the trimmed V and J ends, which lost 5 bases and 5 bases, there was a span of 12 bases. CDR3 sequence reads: CASSLTLLETQYF. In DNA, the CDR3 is TGTGCCAGCAGCCTTACGTTGTTGGAGACCCAGTACTTC.

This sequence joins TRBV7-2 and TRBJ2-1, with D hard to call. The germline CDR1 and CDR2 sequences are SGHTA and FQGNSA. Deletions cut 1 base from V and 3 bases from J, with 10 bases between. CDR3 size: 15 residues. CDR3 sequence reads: CASSLVGQDYNEQFF. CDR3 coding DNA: TGTGCCAGCAGCTTAGTAGGCCAGGACTACAATGAGCAGTTCTTC. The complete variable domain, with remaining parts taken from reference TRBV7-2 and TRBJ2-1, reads GAGVSQSPSNKVTEKGKDVELRCDPISGHTALYWYRQSLGQGLEFLIYFQGNSAPDKSGLPSDRFSAERTGGSVSTLTIQRTQQEDSAVYLCASSLVGQDYNEQFFGPGTRLTVL.

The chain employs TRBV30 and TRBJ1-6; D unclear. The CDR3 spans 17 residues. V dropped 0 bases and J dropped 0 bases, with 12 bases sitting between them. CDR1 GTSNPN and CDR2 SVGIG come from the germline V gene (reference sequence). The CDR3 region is CAWSVGSGSSYNSPLHF. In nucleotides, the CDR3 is TGTGCCTGGAGTGTAGGGTCTGGGAGCTCCTATAATTCACCCCTCCACTTT.

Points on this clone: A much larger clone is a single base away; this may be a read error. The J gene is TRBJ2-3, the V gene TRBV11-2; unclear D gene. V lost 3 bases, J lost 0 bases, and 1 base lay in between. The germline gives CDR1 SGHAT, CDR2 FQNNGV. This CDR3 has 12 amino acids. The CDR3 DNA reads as TGTGCCAGCAGCTTCAGCACAGATACGCAGTATTTT. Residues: CASSFSTDTQYF.

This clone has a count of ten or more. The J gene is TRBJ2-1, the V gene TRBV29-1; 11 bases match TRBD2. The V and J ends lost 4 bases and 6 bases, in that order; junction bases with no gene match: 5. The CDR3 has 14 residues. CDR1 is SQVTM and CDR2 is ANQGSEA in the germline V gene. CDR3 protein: CSVVRLAGGNEQFF. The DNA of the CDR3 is TGCAGCGTTGTGCGCCTAGCGGGAGGCAATGAGCAGTTCTTC.

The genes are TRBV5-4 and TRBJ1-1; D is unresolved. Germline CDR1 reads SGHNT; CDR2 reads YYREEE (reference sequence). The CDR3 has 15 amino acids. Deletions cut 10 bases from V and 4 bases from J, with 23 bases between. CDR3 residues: CAYRGGPFLSTEAFF. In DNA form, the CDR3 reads TGTGCCTACAGAGGAGGGCCTTTCCTGAGCACTGAAGCTTTCTTT.

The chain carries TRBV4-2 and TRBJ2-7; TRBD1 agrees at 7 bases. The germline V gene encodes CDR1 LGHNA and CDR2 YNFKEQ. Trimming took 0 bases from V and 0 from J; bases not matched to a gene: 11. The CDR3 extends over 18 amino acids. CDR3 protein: CASSQDRVDRTSSYEQYF. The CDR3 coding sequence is TGTGCCAGCAGCCAAGATCGGGTGGACAGGACTTCCTCCTACGAGCAGTACTTC.

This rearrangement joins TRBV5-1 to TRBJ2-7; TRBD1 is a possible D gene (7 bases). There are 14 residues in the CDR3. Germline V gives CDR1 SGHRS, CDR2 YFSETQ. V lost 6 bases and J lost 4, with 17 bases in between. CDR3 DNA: TGCGCCAGCACCAGAGGAGGGGGCGGTTACGAGCAGTACTTC. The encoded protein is CASTRGGGGYEQYF.

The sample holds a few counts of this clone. This CDR3 reads CASSQGGLAGAGSYEQYF. The CDR3 DNA sequence: TGCGCCAGCAGCCAAGGAGGACTAGCGGGAGCCGGGTCCTACGAGCAGTACTTC. The chain employs TRBV4-3 and TRBJ2-7; 13 bases agree with TRBD2. J was trimmed by 1 base and V by 1 base; bases with no gene match: 7. This CDR3 comprises 18 residues. Germline lookup yields CDR1 LGHNA and CDR2 YSLEER.

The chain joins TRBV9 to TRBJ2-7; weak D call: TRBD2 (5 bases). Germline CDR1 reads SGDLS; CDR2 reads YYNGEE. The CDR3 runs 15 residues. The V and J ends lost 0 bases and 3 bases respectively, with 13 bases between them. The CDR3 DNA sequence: TGTGCCAGCAGCGTAGACTCTAGTGCGGGCTACGAGCAGTACTTC. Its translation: CASSVDSSAGYEQYF.

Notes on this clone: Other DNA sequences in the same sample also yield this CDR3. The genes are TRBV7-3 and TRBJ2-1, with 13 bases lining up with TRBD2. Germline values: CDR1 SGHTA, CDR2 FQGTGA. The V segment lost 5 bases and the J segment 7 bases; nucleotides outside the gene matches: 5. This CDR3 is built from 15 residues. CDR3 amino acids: CASSPGLAGVNEQFF. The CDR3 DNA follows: TGTGCCAGCAGCCCCGGACTAGCGGGAGTGAATGAGCAGTTCTTC.

CDR3 sequence reads: CASSNLAGGPHNEQFF. CDR3 bases: TGTGCCAGCAGCAACCTAGCGGGAGGTCCCCACAATGAGCAGTTCTTC. This rearrangement joins TRBV5-4 to TRBJ2-1; 11 positions agree with TRBD2. The J segment lost 5 bases and the V segment lost 4 bases, leaving 8 bases of the junction unmatched. Germline CDR1 and CDR2: SGHNT and YYREEE (reference sequence). The CDR3 has 16 amino acids. Using reference TRBV5-4 and TRBJ2-1 for the parts outside the CDR3, the full variable domain is ETGVTQSPTHLIKTRGQQVTLRCSSQSGHNTVSWYQQALGQGPQFIFQYYREEENGRGNFPPRFSGLQFPNYSSELNVNALELDDSALYLCASSNLAGGPHNEQFFGPGTRLTVL.

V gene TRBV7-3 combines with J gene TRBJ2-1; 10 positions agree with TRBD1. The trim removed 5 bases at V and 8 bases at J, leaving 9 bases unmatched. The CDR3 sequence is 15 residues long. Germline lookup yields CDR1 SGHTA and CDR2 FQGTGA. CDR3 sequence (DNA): TGTGCCAGCAGCCCCCGGACAGGGGGAGGCGATGAGCAGTTCTTC. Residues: CASSPRTGGGDEQFF.

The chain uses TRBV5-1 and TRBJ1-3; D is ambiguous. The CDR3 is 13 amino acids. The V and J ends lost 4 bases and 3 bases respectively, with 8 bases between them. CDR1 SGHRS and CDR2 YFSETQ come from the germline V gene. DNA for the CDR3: TGCGCCAGCAGCCCCGACTTTGGAAACACCATATATTTT. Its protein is CASSPDFGNTIYF.

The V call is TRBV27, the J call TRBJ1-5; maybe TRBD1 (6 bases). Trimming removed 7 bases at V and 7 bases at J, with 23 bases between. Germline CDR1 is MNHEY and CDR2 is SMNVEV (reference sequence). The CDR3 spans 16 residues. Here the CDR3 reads CASKTLTRGGGQPQHF. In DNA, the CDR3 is TGTGCCAGCAAAACGTTAACCAGGGGAGGAGGCCAGCCCCAGCATTTT.

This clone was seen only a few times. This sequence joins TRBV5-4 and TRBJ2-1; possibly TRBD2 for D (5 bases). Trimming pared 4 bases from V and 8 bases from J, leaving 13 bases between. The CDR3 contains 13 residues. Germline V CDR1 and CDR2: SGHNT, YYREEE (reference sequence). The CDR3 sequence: CASSGDRGDEQFF. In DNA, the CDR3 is TGTGCCAGCAGCGGCGATCGGGGAGATGAGCAGTTCTTC.

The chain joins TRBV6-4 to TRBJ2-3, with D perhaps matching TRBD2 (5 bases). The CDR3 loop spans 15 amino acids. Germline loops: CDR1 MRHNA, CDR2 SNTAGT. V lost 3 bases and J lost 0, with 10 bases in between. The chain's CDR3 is CASSEGRVSTDTQYF. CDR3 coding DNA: TGTGCCAGCAGTGAAGGGCGGGTTAGCACAGATACGCAGTATTTT.

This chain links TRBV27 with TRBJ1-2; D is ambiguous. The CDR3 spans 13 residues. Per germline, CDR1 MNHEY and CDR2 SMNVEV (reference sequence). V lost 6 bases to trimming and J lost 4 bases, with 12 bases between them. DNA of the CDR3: TGTGCCAGCAGCCTGGAGGGATTCTATGGCTACACCTTC. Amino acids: CASSLEGFYGYTF.

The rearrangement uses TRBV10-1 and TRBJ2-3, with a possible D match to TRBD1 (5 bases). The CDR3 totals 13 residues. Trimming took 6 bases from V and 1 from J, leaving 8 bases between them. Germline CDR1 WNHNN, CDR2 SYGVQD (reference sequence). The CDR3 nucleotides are TGCGCCAGCAGCCAACAGGGCACAGATACGCAGTATTTT. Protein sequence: CASSQQGTDTQYF.

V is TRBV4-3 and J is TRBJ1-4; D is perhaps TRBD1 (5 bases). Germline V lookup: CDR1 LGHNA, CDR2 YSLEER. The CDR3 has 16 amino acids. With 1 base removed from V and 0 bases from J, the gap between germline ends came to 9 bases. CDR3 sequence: CASSQVGAATNEKLFF. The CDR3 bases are TGCGCCAGCAGCCAAGTAGGGGCCGCAACTAATGAAAAACTGTTTTTT.

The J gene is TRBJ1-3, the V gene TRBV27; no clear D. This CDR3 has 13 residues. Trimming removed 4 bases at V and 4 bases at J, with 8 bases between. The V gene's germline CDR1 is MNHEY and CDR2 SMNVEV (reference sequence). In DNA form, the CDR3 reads TGTGCCAGCAGTTGGGGTAGGGGAAACACCATATATTTT. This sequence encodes CASSWGRGNTIYF.

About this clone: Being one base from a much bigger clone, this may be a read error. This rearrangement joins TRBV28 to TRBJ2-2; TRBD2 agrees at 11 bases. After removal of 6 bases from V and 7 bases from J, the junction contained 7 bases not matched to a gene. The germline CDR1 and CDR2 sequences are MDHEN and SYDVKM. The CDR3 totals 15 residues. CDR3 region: CASSIQTSGIGELFF. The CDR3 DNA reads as TGTGCCAGCAGCATCCAGACTAGCGGGATCGGGGAGCTGTTTTTT.

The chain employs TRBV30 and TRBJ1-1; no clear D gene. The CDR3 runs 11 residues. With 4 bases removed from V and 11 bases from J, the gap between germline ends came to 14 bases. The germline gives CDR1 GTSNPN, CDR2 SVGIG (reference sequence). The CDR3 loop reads CAWNWGSAAFF. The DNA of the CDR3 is TGTGCCTGGAACTGGGGTAGTGCTGCTTTCTTT.

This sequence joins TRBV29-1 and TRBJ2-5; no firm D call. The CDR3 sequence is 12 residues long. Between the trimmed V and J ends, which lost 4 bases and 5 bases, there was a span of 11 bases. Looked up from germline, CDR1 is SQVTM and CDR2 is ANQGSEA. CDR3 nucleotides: TGCAGCGTTGTTGAAGGGATTGAGACCCAGTACTTC. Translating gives CSVVEGIETQYF.

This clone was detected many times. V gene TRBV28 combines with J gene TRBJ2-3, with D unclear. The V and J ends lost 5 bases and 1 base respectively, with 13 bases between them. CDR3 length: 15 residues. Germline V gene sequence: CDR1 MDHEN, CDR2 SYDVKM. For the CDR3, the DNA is TGTGCCAGCAGTACACGACCATTCCGCACAGATACGCAGTATTTT. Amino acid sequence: CASSTRPFRTDTQYF.